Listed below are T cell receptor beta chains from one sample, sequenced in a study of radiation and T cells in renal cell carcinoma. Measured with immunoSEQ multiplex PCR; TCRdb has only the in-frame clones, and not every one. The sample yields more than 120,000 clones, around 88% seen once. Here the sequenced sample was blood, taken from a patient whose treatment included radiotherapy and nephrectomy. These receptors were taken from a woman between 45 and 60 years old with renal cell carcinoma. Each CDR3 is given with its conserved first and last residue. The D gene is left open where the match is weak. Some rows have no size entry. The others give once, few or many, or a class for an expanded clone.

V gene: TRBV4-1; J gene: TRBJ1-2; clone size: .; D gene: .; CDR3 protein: CASSQTARNYGYTF; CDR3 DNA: TGCGCCAGCAGCCAAACCGCACGGAACTATGGCTACACCTTC
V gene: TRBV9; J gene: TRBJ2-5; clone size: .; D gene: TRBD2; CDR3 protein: CASSVSGAQETQYF; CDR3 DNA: TGTGCCAGCAGCGTCAGCGGGGCCCAAGAGACCCAGTACTTC
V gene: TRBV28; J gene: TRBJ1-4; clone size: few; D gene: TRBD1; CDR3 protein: CASRSGQFNEKLFF; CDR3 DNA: TGTGCCAGCAGATCGGGACAGTTTAATGAAAAACTGTTTTTT
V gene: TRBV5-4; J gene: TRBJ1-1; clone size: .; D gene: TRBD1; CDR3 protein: CASRLDRGLMNTEAFF; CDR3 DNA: TGTGCCAGCAGACTCGACAGGGGGCTCATGAACACTGAAGCTTTCTTT
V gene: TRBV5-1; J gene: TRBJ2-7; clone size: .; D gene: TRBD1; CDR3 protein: CASSLQDRSYEQYF; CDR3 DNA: TGCGCCAGCAGTCTTCAGGACAGGTCCTACGAGCAGTACTTC
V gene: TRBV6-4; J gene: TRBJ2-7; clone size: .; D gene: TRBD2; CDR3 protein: CASSRQSPGLAETYEQYF; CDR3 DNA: TGTGCCAGCAGCCGACAATCTCCGGGACTAGCGGAAACCTACGAGCAGTACTTC
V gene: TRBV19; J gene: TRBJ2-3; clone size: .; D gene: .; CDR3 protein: CASSPPETDTQYF; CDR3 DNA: TGTGCCAGTAGTCCTCCAGAGACAGATACGCAGTATTTT
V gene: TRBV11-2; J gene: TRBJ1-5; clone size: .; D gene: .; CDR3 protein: CASSLVAGNQPQHF; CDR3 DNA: TGTGCCAGCAGCTTAGTGGCAGGGAATCAGCCCCAGCATTTT
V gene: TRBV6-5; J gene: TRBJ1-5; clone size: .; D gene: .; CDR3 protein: CASSAGGPQHF; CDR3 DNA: TGTGCCAGCAGTGCCGGGGGCCCCCAGCATTTT
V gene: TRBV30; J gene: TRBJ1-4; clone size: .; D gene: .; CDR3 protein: CAWTPRYGATANEKLFF; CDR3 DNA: TGTGCCTGGACCCCACGTTACGGGGCGACAGCTAATGAAAAACTGTTTTTT
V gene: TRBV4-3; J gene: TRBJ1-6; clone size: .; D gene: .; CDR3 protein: CASSQDGANNSPLHF; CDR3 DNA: TGCGCCAGCAGCCAAGACGGGGCAAATAATTCACCCCTCCACTTT
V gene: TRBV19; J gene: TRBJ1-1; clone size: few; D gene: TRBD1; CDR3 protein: CAAQQGMTEAFF; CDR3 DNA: TGTGCCGCACAACAGGGGATGACTGAAGCTTTCTTT
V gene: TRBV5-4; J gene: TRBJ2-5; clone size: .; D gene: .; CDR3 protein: CASSGGWGPETQYF; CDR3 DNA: TGTGCCAGCAGCGGCGGTTGGGGTCCGGAGACCCAGTACTTC
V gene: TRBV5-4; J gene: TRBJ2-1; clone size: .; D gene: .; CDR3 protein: CASSLMGGGYNEQFF; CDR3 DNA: TGTGCCAGCAGCTTGATGGGGGGTGGCTACAATGAGCAGTTCTTC
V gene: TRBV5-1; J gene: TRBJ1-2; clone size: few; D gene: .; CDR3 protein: CASSHESTGPGYTF; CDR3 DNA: TGCGCCAGCAGCCACGAATCGACAGGCCCTGGCTACACCTTC
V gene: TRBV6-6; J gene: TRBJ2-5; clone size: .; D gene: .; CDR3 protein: CASSGGTSLETQYF; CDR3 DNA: TGTGCCAGCAGTGGGGGGACAAGCCTAGAGACCCAGTACTTC
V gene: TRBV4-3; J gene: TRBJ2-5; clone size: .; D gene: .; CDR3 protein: CASSQGLSEETQYF; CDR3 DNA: TGCGCCAGCAGCCAAGGTTTATCCGAAGAGACCCAGTACTTC
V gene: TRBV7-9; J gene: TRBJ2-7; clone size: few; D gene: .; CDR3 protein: CASSLVSYEQYF; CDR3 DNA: TGTGCCAGCAGCTTAGTCAGCTACGAGCAGTACTTC
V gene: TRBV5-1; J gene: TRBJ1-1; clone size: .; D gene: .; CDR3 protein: CASSRDGMNTEAFF; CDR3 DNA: TGCGCCAGCAGCCGGGACGGAATGAACACTGAAGCTTTCTTT
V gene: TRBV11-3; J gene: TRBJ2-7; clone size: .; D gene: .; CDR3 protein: CASSLGQSPFNEQYF; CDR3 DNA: TGTGCCAGCAGCCTAGGACAGTCCCCATTTAACGAGCAGTACTTC
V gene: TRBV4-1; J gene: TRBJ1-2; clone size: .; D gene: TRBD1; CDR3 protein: CASSQDRGQGHNYGYTF; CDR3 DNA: TGCGCCAGCAGCCAAGATAGGGGGCAGGGACATAACTATGGCTACACCTTC
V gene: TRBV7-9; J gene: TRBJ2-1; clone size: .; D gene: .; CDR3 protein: CASSHSWGNGNEQFF; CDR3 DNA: TGTGCCAGCAGCCATAGTTGGGGGAATGGCAATGAGCAGTTCTTC
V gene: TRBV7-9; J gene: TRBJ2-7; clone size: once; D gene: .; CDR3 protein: CASSPAWGGGYEQYF; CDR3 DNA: TGTGCCAGCAGCCCAGCCTGGGGAGGGGGCTACGAGCAGTACTTC
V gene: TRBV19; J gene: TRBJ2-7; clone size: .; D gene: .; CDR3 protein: CASSRMGPGDEQYF; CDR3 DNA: TGTGCCAGTAGTCGTATGGGCCCTGGTGACGAGCAGTACTTC
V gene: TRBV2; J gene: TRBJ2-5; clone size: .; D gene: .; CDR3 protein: CASTKGETQYF; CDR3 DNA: TGTGCCAGCACCAAGGGAGAGACCCAGTACTTC
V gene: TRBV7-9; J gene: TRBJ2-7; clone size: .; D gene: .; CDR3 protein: CASSLSEQYF; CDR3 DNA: TGTGCCAGCAGCTTAAGCGAGCAGTACTTC
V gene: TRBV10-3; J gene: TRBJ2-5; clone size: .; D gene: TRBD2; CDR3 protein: CAISDPGLAGKETQYF; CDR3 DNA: TGTGCCATCAGTGACCCGGGACTAGCGGGAAAAGAGACCCAGTACTTC
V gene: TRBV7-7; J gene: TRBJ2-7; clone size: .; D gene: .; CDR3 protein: CASSLTQSSEQYF; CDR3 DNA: TGTGCCAGCAGCTTAACACAGAGCTCCGAGCAGTACTTC
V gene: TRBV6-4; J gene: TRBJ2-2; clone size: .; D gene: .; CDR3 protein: CASSEDRLTGELFF; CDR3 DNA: TGTGCCAGCAGTGAAGACAGACTTACCGGGGAGCTGTTTTTT
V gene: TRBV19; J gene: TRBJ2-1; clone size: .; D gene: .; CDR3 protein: CASSGIPGLALSEQFF; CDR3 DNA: TGTGCCAGTAGCGGGATTCCGGGACTGGCCCTATCTGAGCAGTTCTTC
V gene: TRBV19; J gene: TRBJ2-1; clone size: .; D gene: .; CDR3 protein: CASSIGPGDNEQFF; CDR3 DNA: TGTGCCAGTAGTATAGGGCCAGGGGACAATGAGCAGTTCTTC
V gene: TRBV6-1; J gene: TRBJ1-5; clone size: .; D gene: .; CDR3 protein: CASSSISNQPQHF; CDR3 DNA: TGTGCCAGCAGTAGCATTAGCAATCAGCCCCAGCATTTT
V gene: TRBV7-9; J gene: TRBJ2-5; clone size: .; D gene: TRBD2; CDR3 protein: CASSSSGSFGETQYF; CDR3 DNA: TGTGCCAGCAGCTCAAGCGGGAGTTTCGGAGAGACCCAGTACTTC
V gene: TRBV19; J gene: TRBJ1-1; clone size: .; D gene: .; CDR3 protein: CASRLFGDTEAFF; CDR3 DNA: TGTGCCAGTAGGCTCTTTGGGGACACTGAAGCTTTCTTT
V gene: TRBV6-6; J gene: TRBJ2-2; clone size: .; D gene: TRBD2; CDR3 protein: CASFGGYTGELFF; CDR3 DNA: TGTGCCAGCTTCGGGGGGTACACCGGGGAGCTGTTTTTT
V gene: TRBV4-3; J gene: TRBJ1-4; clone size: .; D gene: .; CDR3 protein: CASSQVGRGGEKLFF; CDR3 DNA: TGCGCCAGCAGCCAAGTAGGCCGGGGAGGTGAAAAACTGTTTTTT
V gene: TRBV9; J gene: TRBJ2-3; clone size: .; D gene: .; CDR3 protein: CASSVGAGMGTDTQYF; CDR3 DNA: TGTGCCAGCAGCGTAGGGGCGGGAATGGGGACAGATACGCAGTATTTT
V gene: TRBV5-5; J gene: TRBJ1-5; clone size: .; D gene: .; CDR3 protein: CASSLGVFRGAQPQHF; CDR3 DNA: TGTGCCAGCAGCTTGGGAGTTTTCAGGGGAGCTCAGCCCCAGCATTTT
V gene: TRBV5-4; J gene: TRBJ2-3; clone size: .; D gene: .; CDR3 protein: CASSLGQSSSTDTQYF; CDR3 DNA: TGTGCCAGCAGCCTCGGACAGTCGTCTAGCACAGATACGCAGTATTTT
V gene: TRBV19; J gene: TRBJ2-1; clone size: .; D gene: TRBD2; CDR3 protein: CASSISLAGGNEQFF; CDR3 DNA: TGTGCCAGTAGTATCTCACTAGCGGGAGGAAATGAGCAGTTCTTC
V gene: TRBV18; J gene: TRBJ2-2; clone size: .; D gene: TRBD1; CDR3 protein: CASSPTGDGTGELFF; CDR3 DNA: TGTGCCAGCTCGCCGACAGGGGACGGCACCGGGGAGCTGTTTTTT
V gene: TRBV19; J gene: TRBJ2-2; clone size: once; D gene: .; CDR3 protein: CASTGTSPSVGELFF; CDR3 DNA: TGTGCCAGTACCGGGACGAGTCCTAGCGTCGGGGAGCTGTTTTTT
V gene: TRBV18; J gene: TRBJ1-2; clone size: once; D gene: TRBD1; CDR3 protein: CASSLWGTGTGGADGYTF; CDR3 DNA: TGTGCCAGCTCCCTTTGGGGGACCGGGACAGGGGGCGCAGATGGCTACACCTTC
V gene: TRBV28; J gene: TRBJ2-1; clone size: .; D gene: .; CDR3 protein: CASSFEVEQFF; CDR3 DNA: TGTGCCAGCAGTTTCGAGGTTGAGCAGTTCTTC
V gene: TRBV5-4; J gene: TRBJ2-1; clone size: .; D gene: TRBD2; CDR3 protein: CASSLSGSSSGEQFF; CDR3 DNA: TGTGCCAGCAGCTTGAGCGGGAGTTCAAGCGGTGAGCAGTTCTTC
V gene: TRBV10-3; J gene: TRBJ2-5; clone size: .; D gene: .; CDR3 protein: CAISGPGSETQYF; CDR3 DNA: TGTGCCATCAGTGGGCCAGGGTCGGAGACCCAGTACTTC
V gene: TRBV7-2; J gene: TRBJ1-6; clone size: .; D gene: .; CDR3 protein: CASSFPGPYSSPLHF; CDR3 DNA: TGTGCCAGCAGCTTTCCAGGTCCCTATTCTTCACCCCTCCACTTT
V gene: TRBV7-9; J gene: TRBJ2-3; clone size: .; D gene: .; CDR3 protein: CASSRGGDTQYF; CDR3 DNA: TGTGCCAGCAGTCGAGGAGGAGATACGCAGTATTTT
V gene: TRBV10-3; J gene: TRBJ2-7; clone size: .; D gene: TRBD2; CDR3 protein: CAISESEAGYEQYF; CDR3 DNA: TGTGCCATCAGTGAGTCGGAAGCGGGATACGAGCAGTACTTC
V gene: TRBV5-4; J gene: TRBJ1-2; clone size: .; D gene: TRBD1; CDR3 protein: CASSLQNRGDHGYTF; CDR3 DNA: TGTGCCAGCAGCTTGCAAAACAGGGGGGATCATGGCTACACCTTC
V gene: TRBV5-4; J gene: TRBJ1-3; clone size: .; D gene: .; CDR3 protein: CASSHPEIRGNTIYF; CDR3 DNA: TGTGCCAGCAGCCACCCGGAAATCCGGGGAAACACCATATATTTT
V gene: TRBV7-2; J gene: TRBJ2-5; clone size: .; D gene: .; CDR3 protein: CASSRSRGSETQYF; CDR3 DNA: TGTGCCAGCAGCCGCAGCCGTGGGTCGGAGACCCAGTACTTC
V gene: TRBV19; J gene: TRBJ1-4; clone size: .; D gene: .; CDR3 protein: CASSTRVNGANEKLFF; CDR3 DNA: TGTGCCAGTAGTACCAGGGTAAACGGAGCTAATGAAAAACTGTTTTTT